Each of the 4 T cell receptor beta chains below was sequenced from the same sample in a study of blood T cell repertoires in COVID-19. The repertoire was sequenced with immunoSEQ multiplex PCR; TCRdb's copy has only in-frame clones and lacks some. Among a few hundred thousand clones listed, 85% were seen once. The specimen sequenced was peripheral blood. The receptors shown here come from a woman under 30 with acute or convalescent COVID-19.

This sequence joins TRBV6-1 and TRBJ1-2; tentatively, D is TRBD1 (5 bases). Between the trimmed V and J ends, which lost 1 base and 5 bases, there was a span of 14 bases. The CDR3 contains 15 residues. Germline lookup yields CDR1 MNHNS and CDR2 SASEGT. This CDR3 reads CASSEGPGHPYGYTF. The CDR3, as DNA: TGTGCCAGCAGTGAAGGGCCTGGACATCCATATGGCTACACCTTC.

This sequence joins TRBV11-2 and TRBJ2-6; D possibly corresponds to TRBD1 (6 bases). The germline V gene has CDR1 SGHAT and CDR2 FQNNGV. This CDR3 has 16 residues. Trimming stripped 5 bases from V and 0 bases from J, with 11 bases between. CDR3 residues: CASSAHRVSGANVLTF. The CDR3 DNA sequence: TGTGCCAGCAGCGCACACAGGGTCTCTGGGGCCAACGTCCTGACTTTC.

This clone occurred many times. This chain uses TRBV6-5 with TRBJ1-3, with D possibly TRBD1 on 6 matching bases. The length of the CDR3 is 14 residues. Germline CDR1 MNHEY, CDR2 SVGAGI. Trimming shortened V by 6 bases and J by 0 bases, and 9 bases separated the two germline ends. CDR3 sequence (DNA): TGTGCCAGCAGAACGGGACACTCTGGAAACACCATATATTTT. Its protein product is CASRTGHSGNTIYF.

About this clone itself: The sample has other DNA sequences that encode this CDR3 too. The chain combines TRBV5-1 with TRBJ2-1; 9 nucleotides match TRBD2. V lost 5 bases and J lost 4; bases outside the gene matches: 7. This CDR3 has 15 amino acids. Germline lookup yields CDR1 SGHRS and CDR2 YFSETQ. The CDR3 coding sequence is TGCGCCAGCAGTTATAGCGGGGGTGATTACAATGAGCAGTTCTTC. It translates to CASSYSGGDYNEQFF.